The clone carrying this T cell receptor (beta chain) was seen a single time. This sample is part of a study of blood T cell repertoires in COVID-19. Trimming pared 6 bases from V and 0 bases from J, leaving 14 bases between. The germline CDR1 and CDR2 sequences are SGHTA and FQGNSA. This CDR3 is built from 15 residues. Clones were read by immunoSEQ multiplex PCR, and TCRdb kept only the in-frame ones, dropping some. This table holds 200,000 to 250,000 clones, roughly 83% found once. This TCR came from a woman aged 45-59 years who had recovered from COVID-19. The sequencing input was PBMCs or T cells enriched from blood (not recorded which). The chain joins TRBV7-2 to TRBJ1-2; possibly TRBD1 for D (5 bases). The CDR3 loop reads CASSLAGLSNYGYTF. Here the CDR3 DNA reads TGTGCCAGCAGTTTGGCAGGGCTCTCTAACTATGGCTACACCTTC.